This entry describes one T cell receptor beta chain. This entry comes from a study of molecular identifiers for immune sequencing clone quantification. TCRdb ran MiXCR on the PCR reads and lists one entry per CDR3 protein. Seen here are roughly 90,000 distinct CDR3 sequences, under 20% observed once, and the top ten hold 0.75% to 0.95%. Trimming removed 5 bases at V and 2 bases at J, with 10 bases between. The CDR3 sequence is 13 residues long. CDR1 MDHEN and CDR2 SYDVKM come from the germline V gene. This chain links TRBV28 with TRBJ2-7; D remains ambiguous. This receptor was identified in a human donor in good health. Some libraries in this study had Jurkat cell RNA spiked in. Specimen: naive CD8+ T cells from blood, with Jurkat cell RNA spiked in. The subset was: FACS-sorted CD8+CD4-CCR7+CD45RA+ naive T cells. DNA of the CDR3: TGTGCCAGCAGTCTCCACCGAGCCTACGAGCAGTACTTC. Translating it yields CASSLHRAYEQYF.